Below are 18 T cell receptor beta chains sequenced from a single sample in a study of blood T cells in healthy people across ages. Together with a sample-barcoded 5' primer, a J-beta primer mix was included in a second PCR lasting 7 to 11 cycles. TCRdb re-called the 5' RACE reads through MiXCR, storing one row per CDR3 protein. The data contain about 2 million distinct CDR3 sequences, just under 50% of them singletons. Source material: blood. These TCRs come from a woman between 40 and 55 years old in good health.

Concerning this clonotype itself: One end of the junction does not line up with germline, which may come from a read error. The rearrangement links TRBV18 to TRBJ2-7; TRBD1 matches at 10 bases. The germline gives CDR1 KGHSH, CDR2 LQKENI. This CDR3 has 15 residues. The CDR3 region has the DNA TGTGCCAGATCACACCGGGACAGGGGTGCCTACGAGCAGTACTTC. Amino acids: CARSHRDRGAYEQYF.

The sample holds a few counts of this clonotype. CDR3 DNA: TGTGCCACCAACCCCGGGGGACTTGGGGGAGATACGCAGTATTTT. Translation: CATNPGGLGGDTQYF. This chain links TRBV15 with TRBJ2-3; possible D gene TRBD2, 6 bases. This CDR3 is built from 15 residues. The V and J ends lost 7 bases and 5 bases respectively, with 19 bases between them. The V gene's germline CDR1 is LNHNV and CDR2 YYDKDF (reference sequence). Based on the CDR3 plus reference TRBV15 and TRBJ2-3, the full variable domain is DAMVIQNPRYQVTQFGKPVTLSCSQTLNHNVMYWYQQKSSQAPKLLFHYYDKDFNNEADTPDNFQSRRPNTSFCFLDIRSPGLGDTAMYLCATNPGGLGGDTQYFGPGTRLTVL.

The gene calls are TRBV28 and TRBJ2-1, with 7 bases fitting TRBD2. V dropped 6 bases and J dropped 3; count of bases not matched to a gene: 17. The CDR3 runs 18 residues. Germline CDR1 and CDR2: MDHEN and SYDVKM. CDR3 sequence reads: CASRVSNLAVNFYNEQFF. The CDR3 DNA sequence: TGTGCCAGCAGAGTTTCGAATCTAGCGGTGAATTTCTACAATGAGCAGTTCTTC.

Of note for this clonotype: At one end the junction does not follow the germline gene, possibly because of a read error. This chain connects TRBV29-1 to TRBJ2-7, with D possibly being TRBD2 (5 bases). The germline CDR1 and CDR2 sequences are SQVTM and ANQGSEA. The CDR3 is 11 amino acids. DNA of the CDR3: TGCAGCGGTGAAGCAGGCGGGTCCCAGTACTTC. Protein product: CSGEAGGSQYF.

The chain is built from TRBV27 and TRBJ2-3; no firm D call. Trimming shortened V by 4 bases and J by 6 bases, and 11 bases separated the two germline ends. From germline, CDR1 is MNHEY and CDR2 SMNVEV (reference sequence). This CDR3 has 13 amino acids. The CDR3 nucleotides are TGTGCCAGCAGTTCCTTTCTGGTGGATACGCAGTATTTT. Amino acid sequence: CASSSFLVDTQYF.

This rearrangement joins TRBV15 to TRBJ2-5, with D possibly TRBD2 on 5 matching bases. The germline CDR1 and CDR2 sequences are LNHNV and YYDKDF (reference sequence). The germline V and J ends were trimmed by 0 bases and 2 bases, with 10 bases remaining between them. The CDR3 has 15 amino acids. CDR3 sequence reads: CATSRDPGNQETQYF. The DNA of the CDR3 is TGTGCCACCAGCAGAGACCCCGGGAATCAAGAGACCCAGTACTTC.

V is TRBV7-9 and J is TRBJ1-2; 9 nucleotides agree with TRBD1. After removal of 4 bases from V and 3 bases from J, the junction contained 3 bases not matched to a gene. CDR3 size: 14 residues. The V gene's germline CDR1 is SEHNR and CDR2 FQNEAQ (reference sequence). As DNA, the CDR3 is TGTGCCAGCAGCTGGACAGGGGATCACTATGGCTACACCTTC. Translating it yields CASSWTGDHYGYTF. The complete variable domain, with remaining parts taken from reference TRBV7-9 and TRBJ1-2, reads DTGVSQNPRHKITKRGQNVTFRCDPISEHNRLYWYRQTLGQGPEFLTYFQNEAQLEKSRLLSDRFSAERPKGSFSTLEIQRTEQGDSAMYLCASSWTGDHYGYTFGSGTRLTVV.

The V gene is TRBV27, the J gene TRBJ1-2; D might be TRBD1 (6 bases). The CDR3 is 16 residues long. Germline V gene lookup returns CDR1 MNHEY and CDR2 SMNVEV (reference sequence). Trimming took 5 bases from V and 2 from J, leaving 18 bases between them. The CDR3 sequence is CASSLSSGGANYGYTF. Written as DNA, the CDR3 is TGTGCCAGCAGTCTCAGTTCTGGGGGCGCGAACTATGGCTACACCTTC.

This clonotype came up many times. The chain has TRBV4-3 and TRBJ2-1, with 10 positions matching TRBD2. The CDR3 runs to 16 residues. The germline CDR1 and CDR2 sequences are LGHNA and YSLEER. Trimming took 0 bases from V and 4 from J; bases not matched to a gene: 3. The CDR3 DNA reads as TGCGCCAGCAGCCAAGAGCTAGCGGGGGTTTACAATGAGCAGTTCTTC. It is translated as CASSQELAGVYNEQFF.

This clonotype was found a few times. V usage is TRBV25-1 and J usage is TRBJ2-7; D is possibly TRBD1 (6 bases). The CDR3 has 15 amino acids. Trimming pared 2 bases from V and 0 bases from J, leaving 11 bases between. Per the germline V gene, CDR1 is MGHDK and CDR2 is SYGVNS. The CDR3 loop reads CASSESQGSSYEQYF. The CDR3 DNA follows: TGTGCCAGCAGTGAAAGTCAGGGGAGCTCCTACGAGCAGTACTTC.

The chain is built from TRBV20-1 and TRBJ2-5; 9 bases agree with TRBD2. CDR3 size: 17 residues. Per germline, CDR1 DFQATT and CDR2 SNEGSKA (reference sequence). J gave up 1 base and V 5 bases, and 14 bases lay outside the gene matches. The CDR3 reads CSARGGASGVPQETQYF. Here the CDR3 DNA reads TGCAGTGCTCGGGGTGGGGCTAGCGGGGTACCCCAAGAGACCCAGTACTTC.

CDR3 region: CASSQVVGVRYGYTF. The CDR3 coding sequence is TGTGCCAGCAGCCAAGTTGTCGGGGTACGATATGGCTACACCTTC. The chain links TRBV14 to TRBJ1-2; D gene uncertain. Trimming took 1 base from V and 5 from J, leaving 14 bases between them. The germline V gene has CDR1 SGHDN and CDR2 FVKESK. This CDR3 has 15 amino acids.

The V call is TRBV20-1, the J call TRBJ1-2, with a possible D match to TRBD1 (6 bases). Germline CDR1 reads DFQATT; CDR2 reads SNEGSKA (reference sequence). V was cut by 5 bases and J by 4 bases, with 17 bases left in between. The length of the CDR3 is 14 residues. The CDR3 DNA follows: TGCAGTGCTGACATCGAGGAGGACAGCTATGGCTACACCTTC. Translating gives CSADIEEDSYGYTF.

This rearrangement joins TRBV28 to TRBJ1-2; D unclear. Trimming pared 3 bases from V and 0 bases from J, leaving 14 bases between. CDR3 length equals 16 residues. Per the germline V gene, CDR1 is MDHEN and CDR2 is SYDVKM. As DNA, the CDR3 is TGTGCCAGCAGTTTCGTCAGCCCTTCCTCTAACTATGGCTACACCTTC. Protein sequence: CASSFVSPSSNYGYTF.

For this clonotype: One junction end disagrees with the germline gene, perhaps due to a read error. The chain employs TRBV12-3 or TRBV12-4 and TRBJ1-2; D is unclear. The CDR3 has 14 amino acids. CDR3 protein: CANSPRRYGPGYTF. CDR3 DNA sequence: TGTGCCAACAGTCCTCGTCGGTACGGTCCCGGCTACACCTTC.

On this clonotype itself: One end of the junction does not line up with germline, which may come from a read error. The chain couples TRBV27 to TRBJ2-1; a weak D match, TRBD1 (5 bases). The CDR3 consists of 15 residues. Germline V lookup: CDR1 MNHEY, CDR2 SMNVEV (reference sequence). CDR3 sequence reads: CASSQPRTGYNEQLF. As DNA, the CDR3 is TGTGCCAGCAGTCAACCCCGTACAGGCTACAATGAGCAGTTATTC.

This clonotype was detected once. The rearrangement uses TRBV7-8 and TRBJ2-3, with 14 bases fitting TRBD2. This CDR3 comprises 18 residues. V shed 7 bases and J 2 bases; nucleotides not matched to a gene: 11. The germline V gene encodes CDR1 SGHVS and CDR2 FQNEAQ. The CDR3 DNA reads TGTGCCAGCACCCTCCGTAGGACTAGCGGGGGGACCACAGATACGCAGTATTTT. Protein sequence: CASTLRRTSGGTTDTQYF. Filled out from reference TRBV7-8 and TRBJ2-3, the complete variable domain reads GAGVSQSPRYKVAKRGQDVALRCDPISGHVSLFWYQQALGQGPEFLTYFQNEAQLDKSGLPSDRFFAERPEGSVSTLKIQRTQQEDSAVYLCASTLRRTSGGTTDTQYFGPGTRLTVL.

As DNA, the CDR3 is TGCAGTGCTAGAGATCCCCCGAAAACTGGCTACACCTTC. This gives the protein CSARDPPKTGYTF. This chain links TRBV20-1 with TRBJ1-2; D gene ambiguous. Germline V gene data show CDR1 as DFQATT and CDR2 as SNEGSKA (reference sequence). The CDR3 has 13 amino acids. The V and J ends lost 0 bases and 7 bases respectively, with 12 bases between them.